This T cell receptor (beta chain) was identified during a study of cytomegalovirus exposure and HLA in healthy donors. V was trimmed by 0 bases and J by 2 bases, leaving 8 bases between them. The length of the CDR3 is 14 residues. Germline V gene sequence: CDR1 MNHEY, CDR2 SVGAGI. PCR involved 60 Vbeta and 13 Jbeta primers. Produced via immunoSEQ multiplex PCR; TCRdb's table is partial and in-frame only. Here the sample spans more than 200,000 clones, 85% to 90% being singletons. A word on this clone: In the same sample, other DNA sequences code for this CDR3.

J is TRBJ2-7 and V is TRBV6-5, with D perhaps matching TRBD1 (6 bases). Sequenced input: PBMCs. The sequence was collected from a human donor in good health. The CDR3 coding sequence is TGTGCCAGCAGTTACTCCACAGGGACCTACGAGCAGTACTTC. This translates into CASSYSTGTYEQYF.